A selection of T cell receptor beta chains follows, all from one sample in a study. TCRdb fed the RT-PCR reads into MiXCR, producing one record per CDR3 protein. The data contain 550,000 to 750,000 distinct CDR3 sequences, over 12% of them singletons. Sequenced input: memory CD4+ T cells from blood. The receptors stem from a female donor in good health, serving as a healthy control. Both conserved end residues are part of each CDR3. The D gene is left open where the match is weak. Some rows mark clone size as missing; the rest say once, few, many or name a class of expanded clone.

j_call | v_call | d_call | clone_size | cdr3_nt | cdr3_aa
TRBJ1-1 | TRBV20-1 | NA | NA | TGCAGTGCTAAGAGGGACTCGAACACTGAAGCTTTCTTT | CSAKRDSNTEAFF
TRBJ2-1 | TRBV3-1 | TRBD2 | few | TGTGCCAGCAGCCAAGGTAGCGGGACATACAATGAGCAGTTCTTC | CASSQGSGTYNEQFF
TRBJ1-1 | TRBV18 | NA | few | TGTGCCAGCTCACCGGATAGGGAGGGGACTGAAGCTTTCTTT | CASSPDREGTEAFF
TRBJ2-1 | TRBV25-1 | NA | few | TGTGCCAGCAGTGAATTCCGAGGGACACCGGCGTTGAATGAGCAGTTCTTC | CASSEFRGTPALNEQFF
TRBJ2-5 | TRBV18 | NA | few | TGTGCCAGCTCAGCGGACCACCAAGAGACCCAGTACTTC | CASSADHQETQYF
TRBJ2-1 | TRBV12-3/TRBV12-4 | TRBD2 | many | TGTGCCAGCACCCCGGGACTAGCGGTTCTTAATGAGCAGTTCTTC | CASTPGLAVLNEQFF
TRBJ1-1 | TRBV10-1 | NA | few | TGCGCCAGCAGTGACATCCCGGGGAAATTGAACACTGAAGCTTTCTTT | CASSDIPGKLNTEAFF
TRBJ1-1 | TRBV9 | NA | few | TGTGCCAGCAGCGTAGTGGCGGGGCTGAACACTGAAGCTTTCTTT | CASSVVAGLNTEAFF
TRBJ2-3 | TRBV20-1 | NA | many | TGCAGTGCTAGGGTCGCGGGGTTGGAAGATACGCAGTATTTT | CSARVAGLEDTQYF
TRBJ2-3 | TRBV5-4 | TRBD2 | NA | TGTGCCAGCAGCCCGATAGCGGGAGGGCCTGATACGCAGTATTTT | CASSPIAGGPDTQYF
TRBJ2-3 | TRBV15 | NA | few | TGTGCCACCAGCAGAGTAGACTCCACAGATACGCAGTATTTT | CATSRVDSTDTQYF
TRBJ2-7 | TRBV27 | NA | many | TGTGCCAGCAGTTTGAGGGGGGTTAACTCCTACGAGCAGTACTTC | CASSLRGVNSYEQYF
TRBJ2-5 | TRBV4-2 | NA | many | TGTGCCAGCAGCCAGGGTAACCAAGAGACCCAGTACTTC | CASSQGNQETQYF
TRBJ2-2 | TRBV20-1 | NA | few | TGCAGTGCTCTGAGCATTAACACCGGGGAGCTGTTTTTT | CSALSINTGELFF
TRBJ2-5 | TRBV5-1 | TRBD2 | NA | TGCGCCAGCAGCCGAATTAGCGGGCCTCAAGAGACCCAGTACTTC | CASSRISGPQETQYF
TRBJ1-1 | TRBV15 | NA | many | TGTGCCACCAGCCATGGGTCCTACACTGAAGCTTTCTTT | CATSHGSYTEAFF
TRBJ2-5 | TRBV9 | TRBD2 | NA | TGTGCCAGCAGCGTGAGCGGGAGGGAAGAGACCCAGTACTTC | CASSVSGREETQYF
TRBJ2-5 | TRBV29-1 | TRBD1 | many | TGCAGCGTCCCCCGCTTAGGACAGGGGTTTGGAGAGACCCAGTACTTC | CSVPRLGQGFGETQYF
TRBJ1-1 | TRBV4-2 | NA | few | TGTGCCAGCAGCCAAGGCATCTCGGGGACATTTGCTTTCTTT | CASSQGISGTFAFF
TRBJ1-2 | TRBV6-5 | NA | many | TGTGCCAGCAGTTATCACGACAGGCCGCCCTATGGCTACACCTTC | CASSYHDRPPYGYTF
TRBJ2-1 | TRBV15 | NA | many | TGTGCCACCAGCAGACATCAGGGTGAGCAGTTCTTC | CATSRHQGEQFF
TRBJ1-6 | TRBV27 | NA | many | TGTGCCAGCAGTTCAACGGTATGGGCAGATAATTCACCCCTCCACTTT | CASSSTVWADNSPLHF
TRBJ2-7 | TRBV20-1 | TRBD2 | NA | TGCAGTGCTAGACCCCCGGGGGGGGGGGTTAAGCAGTACTTC | CSARPPGGGVKQYF
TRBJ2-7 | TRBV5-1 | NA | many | TGCGCCAGCAGCTTGGGCGAGTGGTACGAGCAGTACTTC | CASSLGEWYEQYF
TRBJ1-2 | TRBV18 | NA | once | TGTGCCAGCTCACCACGACGGGACATCAACTATGGCTACACCTTC | CASSPRRDINYGYTF
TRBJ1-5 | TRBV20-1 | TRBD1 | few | TGCAGTGCTAACAGGGGGGGGCATCAGCCCCAGCATTTT | CSANRGGHQPQHF
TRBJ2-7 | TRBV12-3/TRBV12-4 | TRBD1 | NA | TGTGCCAGCATCCCCGGGACAGGGAGAAACGAGCAGTACTTC | CASIPGTGRNEQYF
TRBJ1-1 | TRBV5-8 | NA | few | TGTGCCAGCAGCTTGGGGGGGGACACGAGGCGGGACACTGAAGCTTTCTTT | CASSLGGDTRRDTEAFF
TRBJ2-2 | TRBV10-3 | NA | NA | TGTGCCATCAGTGATCGGGGTGGCGACACCGGGGAGCTGTTTTTT | CAISDRGGDTGELFF
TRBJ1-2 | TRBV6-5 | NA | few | TGTGCCAGCAGTTTCCTATCAGAAGATGGCTACACCTTC | CASSFLSEDGYTF
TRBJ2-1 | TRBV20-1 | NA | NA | TGCAGTGCTAGCCGCCTAGATGAGCAGTTCTTC | CSASRLDEQFF
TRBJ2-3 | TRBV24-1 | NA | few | TGTGCCACCACTCGCTCGGGAGACGCCGCAGATACGCAGTATTTT | CATTRSGDAADTQYF
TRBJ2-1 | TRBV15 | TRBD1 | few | TGTGCCACCAGCAGTGACAGGGTGGAGGAGAATGAGCAGTTCTTC | CATSSDRVEENEQFF
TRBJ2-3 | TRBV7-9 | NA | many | TGTGCCAGCAGCTCCGAGGACCGCAGTCGACAGTATTTT | CASSSEDRSRQYF
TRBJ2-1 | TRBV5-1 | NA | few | TGCGCCAGCAGCTTTGACAGCTACAATGAGCAGTTCTTC | CASSFDSYNEQFF